Sequencing of this T cell receptor (beta chain) was carried out in a study of blood T cell repertoires in COVID-19. Overall study context: Italy, Spain and the United States were the sources of the convalescent and acute COVID-19 samples. In each case, the material was cDNA or gDNA derived from T cells, B-cell-depleted T cells, or PBMCs.

This clone was seen a single time. Assay: immunoSEQ multiplex PCR; the TCRdb copy retains only in-frame clones and omits some. The data hold 30,000 to 40,000 clones, with about 90% observed a single time. The CDR3 extends over 16 amino acids. Losses at the gene ends were 4 bases for V and 4 bases for J; bases not matched to a gene: 7. Per the germline V gene, CDR1 is KGHDR and CDR2 is SFDVKD. The TCR comes from a human donor in a cohort sampled during active COVID-19. Sequencing was carried out using peripheral blood. J is TRBJ2-2 and V is TRBV24-1, with 8 nucleotides matching TRBD2. CDR3 nucleotide sequence: TGTGCCACCAGTGACCACCGAAGCGGGAGCACCGGGGAGCTGTTTTTT. This translates into CATSDHRSGSTGELFF.